The 21 T cell receptor beta chains in this list originate from one sample, sequenced in a study of blood T cell repertoires in COVID-19. Sequenced by immunoSEQ multiplex PCR; TCRdb stores in-frame clones only, minus some. The profile covers tens of thousands of clones, with approximately 91% appearing a single time and about 5% taken by the ten largest. The sequencing input was peripheral blood. These receptors were collected from a man aged 55-75 years with COVID-19, enrolled during active disease.

About this clone itself: Other DNA variants within this sample encode the same CDR3. V gene TRBV3-1 (or the pseudogene TRBV3-2) combines with J gene TRBJ2-7, with D perhaps TRBD1 (6 bases). V lost 2 bases and J lost 4, with 12 bases in between. The CDR3 is 14 amino acids. Germline V gene sequence: CDR1 LGHDT, CDR2 YNNKEL (reference sequence). CDR3 protein: CASSQRAGVYEQYF. CDR3 nucleotide sequence: TGTGCCAGCAGCCAAAGGGCAGGGGTATACGAGCAGTACTTC.

The rearrangement links TRBV10-1 to TRBJ2-7, with 10 positions matching TRBD1. J was trimmed by 4 bases and V by 6 bases; bases with no gene match: 3. Germline V gives CDR1 WNHNN, CDR2 SYGVQD (reference sequence). This CDR3 contains 13 residues. The CDR3 loop is CASSRGQGYEQYF. The CDR3 DNA follows: TGCGCCAGCAGCCGGGGACAGGGGTACGAGCAGTACTTC.

The chain employs TRBV2 and TRBJ1-2; no clear D gene. V was trimmed by 7 bases and J by 8 bases, leaving 23 bases between them. The CDR3 sequence is 15 residues long. Germline V gene data show CDR1 as SNHLY and CDR2 as FYNNEI. CDR3 in amino acids: CASMMTGYDGVGYTF. CDR3 DNA: TGTGCCAGCATGATGACGGGCTATGACGGGGTCGGCTACACCTTC. The full variable domain, in which reference TRBV2 and TRBJ1-2 provide the parts outside the CDR3, is EPEVTQTPSHQVTQMGQEVILRCVPISNHLYFYWYRQILGQKVEFLVSFYNNEISEKSEIFDDQFSVERPDGSNFTLKIRSTKLEDSAMYFCASMMTGYDGVGYTFGSGTRLTVV.

By share, this clone ranks as medium-sized. V gene TRBV28 combines with J gene TRBJ1-2; D ambiguous. CDR1 and CDR2 (germline): MDHEN, SYDVKM. The V end lost 7 bases, the J end lost 4 bases, and 10 bases lay between the germline ends. This CDR3 contains 12 residues. In DNA form, the CDR3 reads TGTGCCAGCACACCAGGTGGCTATGGCTACACCTTC. It specifies CASTPGGYGYTF.

The rearrangement uses TRBV30 and TRBJ2-2, with TRBD1 matching over 9 bases. Germline assignment: CDR1 GTSNPN and CDR2 SVGIG (reference sequence). The CDR3 runs 14 residues. V dropped 2 bases and J dropped 6; count of bases not matched to a gene: 4. The CDR3 sequence: CAWSKTGGPGELFF. The CDR3 nucleotides are TGTGCCTGGAGTAAAACAGGGGGCCCCGGGGAGCTGTTTTTT.

J is TRBJ2-2 and V is TRBV7-3, with 9 bases matching TRBD1. V was clipped by 5 bases and J by 4 bases; unmatched bases: 14. Germline CDR1 reads SGHTA; CDR2 reads FQGTGA. The CDR3 contains 18 residues. CDR3 sequence: CASSPRPMGTGSTGELFF. The CDR3 nucleotides read TGTGCCAGCAGCCCTAGACCGATGGGGACAGGGAGCACCGGGGAGCTGTTTTTT.

V is TRBV12-3 or TRBV12-4 and J is TRBJ2-1, with D perhaps TRBD1 (6 bases). V lost 5 bases and J lost 4, with 9 bases in between. The CDR3 is 13 amino acids. In DNA form, the CDR3 reads TGTGCCAGCAGTGGGACATTTTACAATGAGCAGTTCTTC. Translation: CASSGTFYNEQFF.

This sequence joins TRBV10-1 and TRBJ2-7; the match to TRBD2 covers 7 bases. V gave up 2 bases and J gave up 0 bases; unmatched junction bases: 4. This CDR3 has 15 residues. The germline CDR1 and CDR2 sequences are WNHNN and SYGVQD (reference sequence). The CDR3 spells CASSEEGGSSYEQYF. The CDR3 DNA reads TGCGCCAGCAGTGAGGAGGGCGGGAGCTCCTACGAGCAGTACTTC.

The chain uses TRBV19 and TRBJ2-2; 7 nucleotides align to TRBD1. The CDR3 is 16 amino acids. J lost 0 bases, V lost 4 bases, and 5 bases had no gene match. Germline CDR1 reads LNHDA; CDR2 reads SQIVND (reference sequence). The CDR3 sequence: CASSTDRVTNTGELFF. The CDR3 DNA sequence: TGTGCCAGTAGTACTGACAGGGTGACGAACACCGGGGAGCTGTTTTTT.

This chain uses TRBV4-1 with TRBJ2-1, with 9 bases lining up with TRBD2. Per germline, CDR1 MGHRA and CDR2 YSYEKL. The J segment lost 5 bases and the V segment lost 1 base, leaving 6 bases of the junction unmatched. CDR3 length equals 16 residues. DNA of the CDR3: TGCGCCAGCAGCCAAGCCAATAGCGGGAGACACAATGAGCAGTTCTTC. Translation: CASSQANSGRHNEQFF.

The gene calls are TRBV12-5 and TRBJ2-1; a possible D gene is TRBD1 (5 bases). The CDR3 consists of 15 residues. The germline V gene has CDR1 LGHNT and CDR2 FRNRAP. Trimming took off 0 bases at V and 7 bases at J, with 13 bases between the two ends. Here the CDR3 reads CASGLVLGQSNEQFF. DNA for the CDR3: TGTGCTAGTGGTTTGGTACTCGGACAATCAAATGAGCAGTTCTTC.

This chain links TRBV7-7 with TRBJ1-5; the D gene is possibly TRBD1 (6 bases). The germline gives CDR1 SSHAT, CDR2 FNYEAQ (reference sequence). The CDR3 extends over 15 amino acids. Trimming pared 5 bases from V and 2 bases from J, leaving 13 bases between. DNA for the CDR3: TGTGCCAGCAGCGTACAGGGAAGGGGCAATCAGCCCCAGCATTTT. Translation gives CASSVQGRGNQPQHF.

V is TRBV29-1 and J is TRBJ1-1, with D unresolved. The CDR3 consists of 13 residues. V was clipped by 6 bases and J by 5 bases, with 16 bases between them. Germline CDR1 and CDR2: SQVTM and ANQGSEA. CDR3 DNA: TGCAGCGTCGCCCGTGGTCCGGAGACTGAAGCTTTCTTT. This gives the protein CSVARGPETEAFF. Looking up the rest from reference TRBV29-1 and TRBJ1-1 gives the full variable domain: SAVISQKPSRDICQRGTSLTIQCQVDSQVTMMFWYRQQPGQSLTLIATANQGSEATYESGFVIDKFPISRPNLTFSTLTVSNMSPEDSSIYLCSVARGPETEAFFGQGTRLTVV.

CDR3 DNA: TGTGCCATCAGTGAGTCATACAGCTATGGCTACACCTTC. Protein product: CAISESYSYGYTF. The V and J genes are TRBV10-3 and TRBJ1-2; D gene uncertain. CDR1 is ENHRY, CDR2 SYGVKD, per germline. The length of the CDR3 is 13 residues. V dropped 0 bases and J dropped 4 bases, with 6 bases sitting between them.

The V gene is TRBV3-1 (or the pseudogene TRBV3-2), the J gene TRBJ1-1, with D unclear. This CDR3 is 14 amino acids long. The germline V gene has CDR1 LGHDT and CDR2 YNNKEL (reference sequence). Trimming removed 5 bases at V and 1 base at J, with 11 bases between. This chain's CDR3 is CASSFSAGNTEAFF. The CDR3 coding sequence is TGTGCCAGCAGCTTCTCCGCGGGGAACACTGAAGCTTTCTTT.

V and J are TRBV7-3 and TRBJ2-2; D is uncertain. Trimming left V 5 bases short and J 0 bases short, with 10 bases between. There are 15 residues in the CDR3. The germline V gene has CDR1 SGHTA and CDR2 FQGTGA. CDR3 in DNA: TGTGCCAGCAGCCGGCGGCCGGCGAACACCGGGGAGCTGTTTTTT. It translates to CASSRRPANTGELFF.

The chain has TRBV11-2 and TRBJ2-2; D is unresolved. The CDR3 covers 14 residues. Looked up from germline, CDR1 is SGHAT and CDR2 is FQNNGV. V lost 3 bases to trimming and J lost 1 base, with 6 bases between them. The CDR3 here is CASSFTENTGELFF. The DNA for the CDR3 is TGTGCCAGCAGCTTTACAGAGAACACCGGGGAGCTGTTTTTT. Full variable domain (remainder filled in from reference TRBV11-2 and TRBJ2-2): EAGVAQSPRYKIIEKRQSVAFWCNPISGHATLYWYQQILGQGPKLLIQFQNNGVVDDSQLPKDRFSAERLKGVDSTLKIQPAKLEDSAVYLCASSFTENTGELFFGEGSRLTVL.

The chain couples TRBV30 to TRBJ2-7; 7 nucleotides line up with TRBD2. V lost 3 bases, J lost 5 bases, and 7 bases stayed unmatched. The CDR3 contains 13 residues. From germline, CDR1 is GTSNPN and CDR2 SVGIG (reference sequence). The CDR3 sequence: CAWSDSGWDEQYF. The CDR3 DNA reads as TGTGCCTGGAGCGATAGCGGGTGGGACGAGCAGTACTTC.

The gene calls are TRBV6-5 and TRBJ1-6; D is unclear. Germline V gives CDR1 MNHEY, CDR2 SVGAGI. The germline V and J ends were trimmed by 4 bases and 8 bases, with 12 bases remaining between them. This CDR3 is built from 14 residues. The CDR3 here is CASSSPGSHSPLHF. For the CDR3, the DNA is TGTGCCAGCAGTTCCCCAGGCAGTCATTCACCCCTCCACTTT.

The gene calls are TRBV5-1 and TRBJ2-3, with D possibly being TRBD1 (6 bases). This CDR3 has 16 residues. V lost 3 bases and J 1 base, leaving 15 bases between the germline ends. The germline CDR1 and CDR2 sequences are SGHRS and YFSETQ. The CDR3 DNA sequence: TGCGCCAGCAGCTCCCGATCAGGGGTGGGCACAGATACGCAGTATTTT. It yields the protein CASSSRSGVGTDTQYF.

The chain employs TRBV27 and TRBJ2-2; no firm D call. The CDR3 length is 14 residues. CDR1 and CDR2 from the germline V gene are MNHEY and SMNVEV (reference sequence). The germline V and J ends were trimmed by 7 bases and 4 bases, with 13 bases remaining between them. In nucleotides, the CDR3 is TGTGCCAGCACCCTAACTAAAACCACCGGGGAGCTGTTTTTT. Translated: CASTLTKTTGELFF.